What follows is one TCR beta chain and its context. Its matching antigen is unknown. Clones were sequenced by immunoSEQ multiplex PCR, and TCRdb holds only the in-frame ones, with some missing. The sample yields 40,000 to 45,000 clones, 83% seen once. The data stem from a study of T cell responses to AZD1222 COVID-19 vaccine. Overall study results and limits: In a largely white British group with more females than males, clonal diversity was possibly underestimated.

Germline V gene data show CDR1 as SGHKS and CDR2 as YYEKEE (reference sequence). The CDR3 extends over 15 amino acids. V was cut by 2 bases and J by 5 bases, with 16 bases left in between. This sequence was found in an adult in good health. The sample was peripheral blood, taken on day 0 of AZD1222 vaccination. The rearrangement uses TRBV5-5 and TRBJ1-1, with D maybe TRBD1 (5 bases). The CDR3 spells CASSFWNRLGTEAFF. Written as DNA, the CDR3 is TGTGCCAGCAGCTTTTGGAACAGGCTGGGGACTGAAGCTTTCTTT. The full variable domain, in which reference TRBV5-5 and TRBJ1-1 provide the parts outside the CDR3, is DAGVTQSPTHLIKTRGQQVTLRCSPISGHKSVSWYQQVLGQGPQFIFQYYEKEERGRGNFPDRFSARQFPNYSSELNVNALLLGDSALYLCASSFWNRLGTEAFFGQGTRLTVV.